This entry lists 12 T cell receptor beta chains sequenced from one sample in a study of T cell responses to AZD1222 COVID-19 vaccine. Assay: immunoSEQ multiplex PCR; the TCRdb copy retains only in-frame clones and omits some. The sample has some 180,000 clones, 85% to 95% seen once. The source material was peripheral blood, sampled 28 days after the second AZD1222 dose. The source of these receptors is an adult who received the AZD1222 COVID-19 vaccine.

The chain recombines TRBV29-1 with TRBJ2-3; D is unclear. V was pared by 7 bases and J by 2 bases, with 10 bases between. The CDR3 sequence is 12 residues long. Looked up from germline, CDR1 is SQVTM and CDR2 is ANQGSEA. The CDR3 region is CSADTDTDTQYF. As DNA, the CDR3 is TGCAGCGCCGACACGGACACAGATACGCAGTATTTT.

The rearrangement links TRBV4-3 to TRBJ1-1; D not resolved. V was shortened by 4 bases and J by 7 bases, with 16 bases between the two germline ends. CDR1 and CDR2 from the germline V gene are LGHNA and YSLEER. The CDR3 has 14 amino acids. The CDR3 loop reads CASSPSLRPLEAFF. The CDR3 DNA follows: TGCGCCAGCAGCCCTTCCTTACGACCCCTTGAAGCTTTCTTT.

This rearrangement joins TRBV15 to TRBJ1-6; D is possibly TRBD1 (5 bases). Germline V gene data show CDR1 as LNHNV and CDR2 as YYDKDF (reference sequence). This CDR3 is built from 14 residues. Trimming shortened V by 6 bases and J by 9 bases, and 15 bases separated the two germline ends. CDR3 sequence: CATRRGESGSPLHF. Here the CDR3 DNA reads TGTGCCACCAGGAGGGGTGAAAGTGGTTCACCCCTCCACTTT.

The chain has TRBV12-5 and TRBJ1-1, with a tentative D call TRBD1 (6 bases). This CDR3 has 15 residues. Germline CDR1 is LGHNT and CDR2 is FRNRAP. Trimming took 4 bases from V and 4 from J, leaving 16 bases between them. CDR3 sequence (DNA): TGTGCTAGTGGTTCCAACAGGGAACCCGGCACTGAAGCTTTCTTT. Its translation: CASGSNREPGTEAFF.

For the CDR3, the DNA is TGCGCCAGCAGTCGTTATGACAGGAATAATGAAAAACTGTTTTTT. The encoded protein is CASSRYDRNNEKLFF. The chain joins TRBV4-1 to TRBJ1-4; weak D call: TRBD1 (6 bases). The germline V gene has CDR1 MGHRA and CDR2 YSYEKL. Trimming removed 6 bases from V and 4 bases from J, with 15 bases in between. The CDR3 has 15 residues.

CDR3 loop: CASNNLAGNEKLFF. CDR3 in DNA: TGTGCCAGCAATAATCTTGCCGGGAATGAAAAACTGTTTTTT. This rearrangement joins TRBV28 to TRBJ1-4; D gene unclear. The length of the CDR3 is 14 residues. Per the germline V gene, CDR1 is MDHEN and CDR2 is SYDVKM. Trimming took 7 bases from V and 5 from J, leaving 14 bases between them.

The chain couples TRBV6-5 to TRBJ1-5, with D perhaps TRBD1 (5 bases). Trimming took 5 bases from V and 5 from J, leaving 13 bases between them. The CDR3 extends over 14 amino acids. In germline, CDR1 is MNHEY, CDR2 SVGAGI. The CDR3 nucleotides are TGTGCCAGCAGTCCTTCAGGGCGGGATCAGCCCCAGCATTTT. Translated, it gives CASSPSGRDQPQHF.

V usage is TRBV18 and J usage is TRBJ1-1; D ambiguous. Germline V lookup: CDR1 KGHSH, CDR2 LQKENI. V was pared by 4 bases and J by 0 bases, with 6 bases between. This CDR3 is 13 amino acids long. CDR3 in amino acids: CASSRLLNTEAFF. DNA of the CDR3: TGTGCCAGCTCACGGCTTCTGAACACTGAAGCTTTCTTT.

This chain links TRBV11-3 with TRBJ1-1; D possibly corresponds to TRBD1 (5 bases). This CDR3 is built from 15 residues. CDR1 SGHNT and CDR2 YENEEA come from the germline V gene. The V end lost 0 bases, the J end lost 0 bases, and 8 bases lay between the germline ends. CDR3 coding DNA: TGTGCCAGCAGCTTAGAGGGGGAGGTGAACACTGAAGCTTTCTTT. It codes for CASSLEGEVNTEAFF.

The chain is built from TRBV28 and TRBJ2-7; 10 bases map to TRBD1. V trimming: 6 bases; J trimming: 6 bases; junction bases outside the gene matches: 11. The germline gives CDR1 MDHEN, CDR2 SYDVKM. The CDR3 is made up of 15 amino acids. In DNA form, the CDR3 reads TGTGCCAGCAGCTTCCGACAGGGGGCGCAAATCGAGCAGTACTTC. Encoded protein: CASSFRQGAQIEQYF.

The chain has TRBV3-1 (or the pseudogene TRBV3-2) and TRBJ2-5, with 11 nucleotides matching TRBD1. V shed 5 bases and J 5 bases; nucleotides not matched to a gene: 4. CDR3 length equals 14 residues. Germline CDR1 is LGHDT and CDR2 is YNNKEL (reference sequence). CDR3 protein: CASSGQGARETQYF. The CDR3 coding sequence is TGTGCCAGCAGCGGACAGGGGGCGCGGGAGACCCAGTACTTC.

The genes are TRBV12-5 and TRBJ1-1, with a tentative D call TRBD1 (6 bases). Germline CDR1 reads LGHNT; CDR2 reads FRNRAP. The CDR3 covers 17 residues. The V end lost 2 bases, the J end lost 1 base, and 17 bases lay between the germline ends. The CDR3 loop is CASGLPTLDRSNTEAFF. The CDR3 DNA is TGTGCTAGTGGTTTGCCGACCCTTGACAGGTCGAACACTGAAGCTTTCTTT.